A single sample is the source of the 25 T cell receptor beta chains below, sequenced in a study of cytomegalovirus exposure and HLA in healthy donors. PCR was performed using 60 Vbeta and 13 Jbeta primers. Clones were sequenced by immunoSEQ multiplex PCR, and TCRdb holds only the in-frame ones, with some missing. The table records 200,000 to 250,000 clones, 85% of them present only once. The sequenced sample consisted of PBMCs. The receptors stem from a human donor in good health.

The chain has TRBV29-1 and TRBJ1-3; tentative D call: TRBD1 (6 bases). CDR1 SQVTM and CDR2 ANQGSEA come from the germline V gene. The CDR3 has 14 amino acids. V shed 7 bases and J shed 1 base, with 14 bases lying between them. The CDR3 coding sequence is TGCAGCGCCGATGGACAGACTTCTGGAAACACCATATATTTT. It translates to CSADGQTSGNTIYF.

This clone was seen only once. The gene calls are TRBV7-2 and TRBJ1-2; D call uncertain. With 1 base removed from V and 1 base from J, the gap between germline ends came to 19 bases. Germline CDR1 and CDR2: SGHTA and FQGNSA. CDR3 size: 18 residues. The DNA of the CDR3 is TGTGCCAGCAGCTTAGTGGGCAGCGGCCGAACAATTAACTATGGCTACACCTTC. Protein product: CASSLVGSGRTINYGYTF.

The chain joins TRBV2 to TRBJ2-2; 8 positions match TRBD2. The ends lost 6 bases at V and 4 bases at J; junction bases unmatched: 1. There are 13 residues in the CDR3. Germline V gene lookup returns CDR1 SNHLY and CDR2 FYNNEI. CDR3 DNA sequence: TGTGCCAGCAGCGGGAGGGGCACCGGGGAGCTGTTTTTT. Translation gives CASSGRGTGELFF.

Only one count was recorded for this clone. The CDR3 loop reads CASSQDRGQTGELFF. The DNA for the CDR3 is TGCGCCAGCAGCCAAGACAGGGGGCAAACCGGGGAGCTGTTTTTT. The V and J genes are TRBV4-3 and TRBJ2-2; 8 bases are shared with TRBD1. The junction had 2 bases not matched to a gene; V was cut back by 0 bases and J by 5 bases. Germline-derived CDR1 and CDR2 are LGHNA and YSLEER. The CDR3 is 15 amino acids.

The genes are TRBV18 and TRBJ1-1, with D tentatively TRBD1 (6 bases). CDR3 length: 13 residues. Germline V CDR1 and CDR2: KGHSH, LQKENI. V was trimmed by 2 bases and J by 5 bases, leaving 9 bases between them. The chain's CDR3 is CASSPITGTEAFF. CDR3 DNA sequence: TGTGCCAGCTCACCAATCACAGGGACTGAAGCTTTCTTT.

Comments on this clone: Other DNA sequences of this sample code for an identical CDR3. The J gene is TRBJ2-1, the V gene TRBV9, with D possibly being TRBD2 (7 bases). Germline loops: CDR1 SGDLS, CDR2 YYNGEE. Trimming stripped 2 bases from V and 2 bases from J, with 11 bases between. The length of the CDR3 is 15 residues. The CDR3 nucleotides read TGTGCCAGCAGCGTCGGAGGGGGGGCCTACAATGAGCAGTTCTTC. Protein product: CASSVGGGAYNEQFF.

On this clone: One junction end does not reproduce the germline sequence, and a read error may be involved. The CDR3: CASSQDTGNPEAFF. CDR3 nucleotide sequence: TGTGCCAGCAGCCAAGATACAGGGAACCCTGAAGCTTTCTTT. The chain is built from TRBV4-2 and TRBJ1-1; D is possibly TRBD1 (6 bases). The CDR3 is 14 residues long. The germline CDR1 and CDR2 sequences are LGHNA and YNFKEQ.

The chain employs TRBV6-6 and TRBJ2-1; D gene ambiguous. Looked up from germline, CDR1 is MNHNY and CDR2 is SVGAGI (reference sequence). The CDR3 is 12 amino acids. Trimming left V 0 bases short and J 7 bases short, with 4 bases between. The CDR3 DNA is TGTGCCAGCAGTTACTCAGCGAATGAGCAGTTCTTC. Its protein product is CASSYSANEQFF.

This clone was seen once. The gene calls are TRBV2 and TRBJ1-5; 7 nucleotides line up with TRBD1. CDR1 is SNHLY, CDR2 FYNNEI, per germline. The CDR3 runs 17 residues. V lost 6 bases, J lost 2 bases, and 13 bases stayed unmatched. The CDR3 is CASSEETGIGGNQPQHF. As DNA, the CDR3 is TGTGCCAGCAGCGAGGAGACAGGGATCGGAGGCAATCAGCCCCAGCATTTT.

As concerns this clone: One end of the junction fails to match germline, which may point to a read error. V usage is TRBV7-9 and J usage is TRBJ2-5; maybe TRBD2 (5 bases). There are 15 residues in the CDR3. Germline V lookup: CDR1 SEHNR, CDR2 FQNEAQ (reference sequence). The DNA for the CDR3 is TGTTCCAGCAGCCCTAGCAGATTTAATCGGGAGACCCAGTACTTC. Amino acids: CSSSPSRFNRETQYF.

This chain connects TRBV4-3 to TRBJ2-7; perhaps TRBD2 as D (6 bases). The CDR3 runs to 15 residues. The germline V gene encodes CDR1 LGHNA and CDR2 YSLEER. Trimming left V 0 bases short and J 4 bases short, with 13 bases between. Written as DNA, the CDR3 is TGCGCCAGCAGCCAAGATAGACTAGGGATTTACGAGCAGTACTTC. This encodes CASSQDRLGIYEQYF.

This clone was seen more than once but under ten times. The rearrangement links TRBV27 to TRBJ1-2; D gene ambiguous. This CDR3 contains 14 residues. Trimming shortened V by 6 bases and J by 4 bases, and 15 bases separated the two germline ends. Germline CDR1 MNHEY, CDR2 SMNVEV (reference sequence). The CDR3 sequence is CASSSAGQAYGYTF. Written as DNA, the CDR3 is TGTGCCAGCAGCTCCGCTGGCCAGGCCTATGGCTACACCTTC.

The rearrangement joins TRBV5-4 to TRBJ1-3; unclear D gene. Trimming took off 4 bases at V and 0 bases at J, with 20 bases between the two ends. CDR3 length: 18 amino acids. Germline CDR1 and CDR2: SGHNT and YYREEE (reference sequence). CDR3 sequence: CASSPGGSLPSSGNTIYF. The CDR3 DNA is TGTGCCAGCAGCCCCGGCGGGAGTTTGCCTTCCTCTGGAAACACCATATATTTT.

The chain is built from TRBV5-1 and TRBJ1-4, with 9 positions matching TRBD1. This CDR3 spans 15 amino acids. In germline, CDR1 is SGHRS, CDR2 YFSETQ. V was clipped by 4 bases and J by 5 bases; unmatched bases: 6. CDR3 DNA sequence: TGCGCCAGCAGCCCCCCCGGGACAGGGAATGAAAAACTGTTTTTT. It encodes CASSPPGTGNEKLFF.

This rearrangement joins TRBV29-1 to TRBJ1-2; 9 positions match TRBD1. The V gene end was trimmed by 6 bases and the J gene end by 6 bases; junction bases not matched to a gene: 5. The CDR3 runs 12 residues. Germline V CDR1 and CDR2: SQVTM, ANQGSEA. CDR3 residues: CSVLDRGDGYTF. The CDR3 nucleotides read TGCAGCGTATTGGACAGGGGTGATGGCTACACCTTC.

The chain links TRBV18 to TRBJ2-3; D remains unclear. The CDR3 is 13 residues long. Deletions cut 4 bases from V and 1 base from J, with 6 bases between. The germline CDR1 and CDR2 sequences are KGHSH and LQKENI. The CDR3 nucleotides read TGTGCCAGCTCACGGGCAGGCACAGATACGCAGTATTTT. It encodes CASSRAGTDTQYF.

The rearrangement joins TRBV6-1 to TRBJ2-2; a possible D gene is TRBD1 (5 bases). CDR3 size: 15 residues. The V and J ends lost 1 base and 3 bases respectively, with 9 bases between them. CDR1 is MNHNS, CDR2 SASEGT, per germline. The CDR3 DNA reads as TGTGCCAGCAGTGAAGGACAGAGTTACACCGGGGAGCTGTTTTTT. It specifies CASSEGQSYTGELFF.

This chain uses TRBV27 with TRBJ2-4, with D tentatively TRBD1 (5 bases). V was clipped by 7 bases and J by 0 bases, with 19 bases between them. Germline V gene lookup returns CDR1 MNHEY and CDR2 SMNVEV (reference sequence). The CDR3 consists of 17 residues. The CDR3 here is CASTSLGQSLAKNIQYF. CDR3 DNA sequence: TGTGCCAGCACCTCTCTGGGGCAGAGCTTAGCCAAAAACATTCAGTACTTC.

This chain links TRBV19 with TRBJ1-1; 7 bases align to TRBD1. V trimming: 7 bases; J trimming: 4 bases; junction bases outside the gene matches: 9. This CDR3 region has 14 residues. Looked up from germline, CDR1 is LNHDA and CDR2 is SQIVND (reference sequence). CDR3: CASIQTGRFTEAFF. CDR3 coding DNA: TGTGCCAGTATTCAGACAGGGAGGTTCACTGAAGCTTTCTTT.

This chain joins TRBV7-9 and TRBJ2-7; no reliable D call. V lost 5 bases to trimming and J lost 5 bases, with 16 bases between them. Per germline, CDR1 SEHNR and CDR2 FQNEAQ (reference sequence). CDR3 length equals 14 residues. CDR3 nucleotides: TGTGCCAGCAGCAGAATCCTAGTTTCCCACGAGCAGTACTTC. It translates to CASSRILVSHEQYF. Supplemented by reference TRBV7-9 and TRBJ2-7, the full variable domain reads DTGVSQNPRHKITKRGQNVTFRCDPISEHNRLYWYRQTLGQGPEFLTYFQNEAQLEKSRLLSDRFSAERPKGSFSTLEIQRTEQGDSAMYLCASSRILVSHEQYFGPGTRLTVT.

The rearrangement links TRBV7-8 to TRBJ1-2; D unresolved. The CDR3 runs 16 residues. V lost 3 bases and J lost 2, with 16 bases in between. Germline CDR1 SGHVS, CDR2 FQNEAQ. CDR3 coding DNA: TGTGCCAGCAGCTTCCGCACCCCCCGGGAAAACTATGGCTACACCTTC. It encodes CASSFRTPRENYGYTF. Drawing the rest from reference TRBV7-8 and TRBJ1-2, the complete variable domain is GAGVSQSPRYKVAKRGQDVALRCDPISGHVSLFWYQQALGQGPEFLTYFQNEAQLDKSGLPSDRFFAERPEGSVSTLKIQRTQQEDSAVYLCASSFRTPRENYGYTFGSGTRLTVV.

The sample holds a few counts of this clone. This chain joins TRBV6-4 and TRBJ2-3; 13 positions agree with TRBD2. The V gene end was trimmed by 3 bases and the J gene end by 6 bases; junction bases not matched to a gene: 3. CDR1 and CDR2 (germline): MRHNA, SNTAGT. The CDR3 length is 15 residues. Written as DNA, the CDR3 is TGTGCCAGCAGTGAACTAGCGGGAGGGCAGGATACGCAGTATTTT. Translation: CASSELAGGQDTQYF.

This chain links TRBV13 with TRBJ2-3, with 16 nucleotides matching TRBD2. Germline V gene data show CDR1 as PRHDT and CDR2 as FYEKMQ (reference sequence). The CDR3 spans 17 residues. The junction had 6 bases not matched to a gene; V was cut back by 4 bases and J by 5 bases. This CDR3 reads CASSSLGTSGRVDTQYF. The DNA for the CDR3 is TGTGCCAGCAGCTCCCTCGGGACTAGCGGGAGGGTAGATACGCAGTATTTT.

This clone was found a few times. The chain combines TRBV5-1 with TRBJ2-7, with D perhaps TRBD2 (6 bases). The length of the CDR3 is 15 residues. Deletions cut 0 bases from V and 0 bases from J, with 10 bases between. The V gene's germline CDR1 is SGHRS and CDR2 YFSETQ. As DNA, the CDR3 is TGCGCCAGCAGCTTGGCGCCGGGACTCTCCTACGAGCAGTACTTC. This translates into CASSLAPGLSYEQYF.

The genes are TRBV10-3 and TRBJ2-5, with D possibly matching TRBD1 (6 bases). Germline CDR1 reads ENHRY; CDR2 reads SYGVKD. The CDR3 totals 16 residues. Trimming left V 4 bases short and J 1 base short, with 16 bases between. The CDR3 here is CAISAGSNRAQETQYF. The DNA of the CDR3 is TGTGCCATCAGTGCAGGATCTAACAGGGCCCAAGAGACCCAGTACTTC.